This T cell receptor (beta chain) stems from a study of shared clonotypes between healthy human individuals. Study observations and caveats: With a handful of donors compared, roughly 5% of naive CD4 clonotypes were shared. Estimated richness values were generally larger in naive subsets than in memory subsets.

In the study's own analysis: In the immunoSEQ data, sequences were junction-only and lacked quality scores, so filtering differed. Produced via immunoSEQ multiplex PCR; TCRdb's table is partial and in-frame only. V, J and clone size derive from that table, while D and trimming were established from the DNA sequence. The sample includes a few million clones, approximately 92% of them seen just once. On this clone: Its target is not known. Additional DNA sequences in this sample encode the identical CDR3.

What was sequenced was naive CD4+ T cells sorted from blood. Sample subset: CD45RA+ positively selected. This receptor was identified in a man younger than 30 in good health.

CDR3 bases: TGTGCCAGCAGCGTAGGCCAGGGAGGTCAGCCCCAGCATTTT. Encoded protein: CASSVGQGGQPQHF. This rearrangement joins TRBV9 to TRBJ1-5; D is perhaps TRBD1 (5 bases). In germline, CDR1 is SGDLS, CDR2 YYNGEE. The CDR3 length is 14 residues. Trimming shortened V by 0 bases and J by 6 bases, and 10 bases separated the two germline ends. The full variable domain, with the rest looked up from reference TRBV9 and TRBJ1-5, is DSGVTQTPKHLITATGQRVTLRCSPRSGDLSVYWYQQSLDQGLQFLIQYYNGEERAKGNILERFSAQQFPDLHSELNLSSLELGDSALYFCASSVGQGGQPQHFGDGTRLSIL.